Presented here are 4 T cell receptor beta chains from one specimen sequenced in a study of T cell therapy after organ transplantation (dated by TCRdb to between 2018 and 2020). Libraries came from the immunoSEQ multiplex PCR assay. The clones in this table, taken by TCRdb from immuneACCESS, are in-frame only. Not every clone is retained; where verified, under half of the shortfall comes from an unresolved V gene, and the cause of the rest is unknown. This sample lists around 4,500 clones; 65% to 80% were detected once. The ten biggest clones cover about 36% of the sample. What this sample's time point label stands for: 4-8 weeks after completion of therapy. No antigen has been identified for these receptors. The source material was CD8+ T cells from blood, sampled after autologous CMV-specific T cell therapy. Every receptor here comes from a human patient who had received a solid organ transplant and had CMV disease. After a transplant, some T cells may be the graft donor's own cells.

The CDR3, as DNA: TGTGCCAGCAGCCTCGAGGAGGGACAGAGCGAAAAACTGTTTTTT. It is translated as CASSLEEGQSEKLFF. The J gene is TRBJ1-4, the V gene TRBV7-9; 7 bases match TRBD1. The ends lost 5 bases at V and 8 bases at J; junction bases unmatched: 11. Germline values: CDR1 SEHNR, CDR2 FQNEAQ (reference sequence). CDR3 length: 15 amino acids.

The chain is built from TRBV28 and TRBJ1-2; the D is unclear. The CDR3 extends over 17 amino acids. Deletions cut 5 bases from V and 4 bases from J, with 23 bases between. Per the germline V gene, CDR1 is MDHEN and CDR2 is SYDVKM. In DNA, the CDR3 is TGTGCCAGCAGTCCTCGTCTTTGGGTTTTTGGGAGCTATGGCTACACCTTC. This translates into CASSPRLWVFGSYGYTF.

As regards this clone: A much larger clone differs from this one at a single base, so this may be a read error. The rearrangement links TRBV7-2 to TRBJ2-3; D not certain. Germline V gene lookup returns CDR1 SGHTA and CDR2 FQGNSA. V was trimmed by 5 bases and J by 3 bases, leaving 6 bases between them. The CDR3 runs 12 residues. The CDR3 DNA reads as TGTGCCAGCAGCCCTAGGACAGATACGCAGTATTTT. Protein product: CASSPRTDTQYF.

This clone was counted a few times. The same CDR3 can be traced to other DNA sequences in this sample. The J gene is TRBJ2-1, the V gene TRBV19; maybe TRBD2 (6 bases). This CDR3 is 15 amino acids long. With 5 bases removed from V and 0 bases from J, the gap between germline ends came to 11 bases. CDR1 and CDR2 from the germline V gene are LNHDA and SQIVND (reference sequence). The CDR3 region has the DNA TGTGCCAGTAGTCTTAGCGGAAGCTCCTACAATGAGCAGTTCTTC. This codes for CASSLSGSSYNEQFF.